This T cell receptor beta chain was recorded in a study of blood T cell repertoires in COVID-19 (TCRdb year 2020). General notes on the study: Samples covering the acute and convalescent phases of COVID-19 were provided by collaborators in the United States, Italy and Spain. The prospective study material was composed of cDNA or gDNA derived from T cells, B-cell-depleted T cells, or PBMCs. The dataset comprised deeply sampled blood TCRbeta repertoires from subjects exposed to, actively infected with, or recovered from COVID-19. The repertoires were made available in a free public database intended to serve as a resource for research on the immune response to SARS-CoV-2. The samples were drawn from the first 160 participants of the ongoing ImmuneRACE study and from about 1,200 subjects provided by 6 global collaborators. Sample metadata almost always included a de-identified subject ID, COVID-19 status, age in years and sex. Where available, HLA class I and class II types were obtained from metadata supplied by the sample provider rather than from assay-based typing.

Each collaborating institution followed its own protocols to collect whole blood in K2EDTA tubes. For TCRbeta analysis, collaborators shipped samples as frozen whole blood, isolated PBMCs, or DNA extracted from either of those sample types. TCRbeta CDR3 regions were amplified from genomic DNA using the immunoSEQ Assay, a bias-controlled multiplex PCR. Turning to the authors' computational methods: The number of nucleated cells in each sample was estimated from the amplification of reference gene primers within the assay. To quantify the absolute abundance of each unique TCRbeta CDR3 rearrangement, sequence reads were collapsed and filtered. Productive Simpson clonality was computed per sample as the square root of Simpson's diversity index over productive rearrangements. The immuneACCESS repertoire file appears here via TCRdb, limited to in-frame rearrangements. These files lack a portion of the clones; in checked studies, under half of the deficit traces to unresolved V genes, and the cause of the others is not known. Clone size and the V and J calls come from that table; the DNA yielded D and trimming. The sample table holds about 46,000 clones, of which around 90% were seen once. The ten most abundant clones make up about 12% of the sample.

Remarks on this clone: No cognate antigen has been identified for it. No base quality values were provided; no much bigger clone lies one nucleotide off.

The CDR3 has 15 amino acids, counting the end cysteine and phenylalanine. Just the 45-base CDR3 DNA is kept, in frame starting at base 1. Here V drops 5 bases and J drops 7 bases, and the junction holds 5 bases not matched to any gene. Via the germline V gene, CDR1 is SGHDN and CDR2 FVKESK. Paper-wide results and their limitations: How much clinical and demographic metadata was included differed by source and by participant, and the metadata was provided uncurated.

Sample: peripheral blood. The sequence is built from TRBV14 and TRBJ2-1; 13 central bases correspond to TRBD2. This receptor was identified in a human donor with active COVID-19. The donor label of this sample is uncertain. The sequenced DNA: TGTGCCAGCAGCGCCCGACTAGCGGGGGGTAATGAGCAGTTCTTC. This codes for CASSARLAGGNEQFF.